What follows describes a single T cell receptor (beta chain). Its antigen is unknown. This entry is derived from a study of chemoradiotherapy in HPV16-positive cancers. Background on the study: Two HPV16-positive patients' cells yielded candidate HPV-specific clones and common motifs.

Losses at the gene ends were 5 bases for V and 6 bases for J; bases not matched to a gene: 9. This CDR3 spans 14 amino acids. Germline V CDR1 and CDR2: SGHRS, YFSETQ. TCRdb's copy holds only in-frame clones and misses some; the assay was immunoSEQ multiplex PCR. Among some 14,000 clones listed, roughly 90% were seen once. General study results and limits: Candidate HPV-specific clones and E7-related TCR motifs grew in tumor during treatment.

Repeated repertoire sampling spanned the course of chemoradiotherapy. Sequences were derived from blood, sampled from a patient who underwent chemoradiotherapy. The TCR was taken from a human donor with HPV-associated anogenital cancer. The chain uses TRBV5-1 and TRBJ1-1, with 8 bases aligning to TRBD1. The CDR3 here is CASSTGQASAEAFF. In DNA, the CDR3 is TGCGCCAGCAGTACGGGACAGGCTTCGGCTGAAGCTTTCTTT. Full variable domain (missing parts from reference TRBV5-1 and TRBJ1-1): KAGVTQTPRYLIKTRGQQVTLSCSPISGHRSVSWYQQTPGQGLQFLFEYFSETQRNKGNFPGRFSGRQFSNSRSEMNVSTLELGDSALYLCASSTGQASAEAFFGQGTRLTVV.